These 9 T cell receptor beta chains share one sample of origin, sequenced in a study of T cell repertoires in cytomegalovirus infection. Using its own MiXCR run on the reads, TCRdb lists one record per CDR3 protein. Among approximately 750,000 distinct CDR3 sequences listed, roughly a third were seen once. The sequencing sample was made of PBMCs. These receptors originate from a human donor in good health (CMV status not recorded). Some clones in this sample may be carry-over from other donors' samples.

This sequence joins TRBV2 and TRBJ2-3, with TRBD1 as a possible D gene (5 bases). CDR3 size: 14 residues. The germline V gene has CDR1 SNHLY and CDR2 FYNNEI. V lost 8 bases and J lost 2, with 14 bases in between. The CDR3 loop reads CASPRQQDTDTQYF. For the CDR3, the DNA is TGTGCCAGCCCCCGACAGCAAGACACAGATACGCAGTATTTT. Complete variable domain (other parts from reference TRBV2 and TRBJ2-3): EPEVTQTPSHQVTQMGQEVILRCVPISNHLYFYWYRQILGQKVEFLVSFYNNEISEKSEIFDDQFSVERPDGSNFTLKIRSTKLEDSAMYFCASPRQQDTDTQYFGPGTRLTVL.

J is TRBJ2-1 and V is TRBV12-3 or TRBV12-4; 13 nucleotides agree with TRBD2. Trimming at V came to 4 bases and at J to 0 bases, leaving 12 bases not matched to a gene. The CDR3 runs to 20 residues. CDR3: CASSSRTSGRIPDSYNEQFF. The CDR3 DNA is TGTGCCAGCAGTTCCCGGACTAGCGGGAGAATCCCGGACTCCTACAATGAGCAGTTCTTC.

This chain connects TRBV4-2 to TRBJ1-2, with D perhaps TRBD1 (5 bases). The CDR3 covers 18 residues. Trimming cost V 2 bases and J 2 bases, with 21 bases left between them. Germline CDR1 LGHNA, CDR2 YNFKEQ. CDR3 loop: CASSQRAGLGVPNYGYTF. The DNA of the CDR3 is TGTGCCAGCAGCCAAAGAGCGGGACTGGGAGTACCCAACTATGGCTACACCTTC.

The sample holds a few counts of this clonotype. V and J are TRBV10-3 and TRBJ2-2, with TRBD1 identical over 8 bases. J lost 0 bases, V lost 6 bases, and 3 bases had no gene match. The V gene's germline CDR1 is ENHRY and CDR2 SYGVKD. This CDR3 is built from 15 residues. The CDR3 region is CAIRKQGANTGELFF. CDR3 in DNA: TGTGCCATCAGGAAACAGGGGGCGAACACCGGGGAGCTGTTTTTT.

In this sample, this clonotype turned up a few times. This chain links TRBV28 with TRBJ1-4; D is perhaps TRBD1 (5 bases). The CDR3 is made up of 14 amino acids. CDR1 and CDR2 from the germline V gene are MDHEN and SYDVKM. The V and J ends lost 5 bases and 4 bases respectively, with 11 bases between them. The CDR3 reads CASSVGGRNEKLFF. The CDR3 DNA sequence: TGTGCCAGCAGTGTCGGGGGTCGTAATGAAAAACTGTTTTTT.

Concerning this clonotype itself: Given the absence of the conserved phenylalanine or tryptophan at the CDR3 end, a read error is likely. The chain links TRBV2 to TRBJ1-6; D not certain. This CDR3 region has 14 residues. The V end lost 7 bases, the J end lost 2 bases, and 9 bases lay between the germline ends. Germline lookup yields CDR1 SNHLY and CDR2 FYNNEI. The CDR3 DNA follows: TGTGCCAGCATTCCCGGCACCTATAATTCACCCCTCCACGTT. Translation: CASIPGTYNSPLHV.

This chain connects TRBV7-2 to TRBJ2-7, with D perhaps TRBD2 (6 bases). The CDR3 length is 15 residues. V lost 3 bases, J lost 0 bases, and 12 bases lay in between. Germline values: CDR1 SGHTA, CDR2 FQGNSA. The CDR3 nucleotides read TGTGCCAGCAGCTTGTTTCCGGGAGTCTCCTACGAGCAGTACTTC. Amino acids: CASSLFPGVSYEQYF.

The CDR3 is CASSFGVGLSGDTQYF. Here the CDR3 DNA reads TGTGCCAGCAGCTTCGGGGTAGGGCTTTCCGGAGATACGCAGTATTTT. This rearrangement joins TRBV5-5 to TRBJ2-3; weak D call: TRBD2 (5 bases). Trimming stripped 2 bases from V and 5 bases from J, with 18 bases between. The CDR3 spans 16 residues. The germline V gene has CDR1 SGHKS and CDR2 YYEKEE (reference sequence).

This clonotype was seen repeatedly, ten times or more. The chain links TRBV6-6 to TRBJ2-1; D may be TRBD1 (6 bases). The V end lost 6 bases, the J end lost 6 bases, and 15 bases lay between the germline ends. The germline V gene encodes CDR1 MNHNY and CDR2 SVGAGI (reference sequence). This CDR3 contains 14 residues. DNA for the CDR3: TGTGCCAGCAGCAACCGGGACAAACCCAATGAGCAGTTCTTC. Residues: CASSNRDKPNEQFF.